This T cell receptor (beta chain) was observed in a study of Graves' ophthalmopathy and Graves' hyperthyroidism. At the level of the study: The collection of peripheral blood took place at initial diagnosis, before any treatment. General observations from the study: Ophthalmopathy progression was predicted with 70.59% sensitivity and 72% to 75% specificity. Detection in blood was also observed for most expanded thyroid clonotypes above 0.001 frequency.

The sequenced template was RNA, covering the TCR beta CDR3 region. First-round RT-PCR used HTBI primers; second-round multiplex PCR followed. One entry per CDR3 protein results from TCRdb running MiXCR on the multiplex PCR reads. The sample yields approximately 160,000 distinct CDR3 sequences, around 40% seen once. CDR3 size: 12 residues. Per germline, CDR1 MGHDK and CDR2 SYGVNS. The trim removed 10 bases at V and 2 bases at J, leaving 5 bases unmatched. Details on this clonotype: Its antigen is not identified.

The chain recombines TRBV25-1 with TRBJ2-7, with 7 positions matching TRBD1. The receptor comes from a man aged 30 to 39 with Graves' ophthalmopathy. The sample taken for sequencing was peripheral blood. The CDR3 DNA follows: TGTGCCATCTCGGACAGGACCTACGAGCAGTACTTC. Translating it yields CAISDRTYEQYF.